This TCR beta chain was captured by sequencing in a study of CD8 T cells in Susac syndrome. This clonotype has just a few counts. What it recognizes is unknown. The T cells that were sequenced for TCR beta were CD8+ and CD4+ cells from blood. The controls were healthy donors who were matched for age and sex. The study's findings and limits: The number of individuals included in the study's TCR sequencing and HLA analysis was acknowledged as relatively small.

Per the germline V gene, CDR1 is SGHTA and CDR2 is FQGNSA. The CDR3 extends over 15 amino acids. V was clipped by 1 base and J by 1 base; unmatched bases: 2. Random hexamers were used to reverse transcribe the RNA input (roughly 0.5 to 1 ug). The amplification used immunoSEQ multiplex PCR on TCR beta CDR3; it spanned 54 Vbeta and 13 Jbeta. TCRdb reprocessed the immunoSEQ multiplex PCR reads via MiXCR and lists one record per CDR3 protein. The table includes approximately 170,000 distinct CDR3 sequences, about 90% detected once. Sequenced material: CD4+ T cells from PBMCs. The V call is TRBV7-2, the J call TRBJ2-3; 7 positions match TRBD2. This receptor was identified in a human donor in good health. The CDR3 coding sequence is TGTGCCAGCAGCTTAGACCGGGGGGGCACAGATACGCAGTATTTT. Its translation: CASSLDRGGTDTQYF.